This entry concerns a single TCR beta chain. Its antigen is still unknown. There are no base qualities to consult, and no much larger clone falls within one base. The sample has other DNA sequences that encode this CDR3 too. V and J lose 0 bases and 4 bases, and a span of 9 bases separates them. From the cysteine through the phenylalanine, the CDR3 covers 14 amino acids. The sequence is cut down to CDR3 DNA, 42 bases in frame from base 1. As encoded in the germline V gene, CDR1 is SGHTA while CDR2 is FQGNSA. Library preparation used the immunoSEQ multiplex PCR assay. T cell repertoires were profiled with deep sequencing of rearranged TCR beta loci together with multiparametric flow cytometry. Not all clones reach the TCRdb copy of this immuneACCESS table, which keeps in-frame sequences only. Checked studies attribute under half of the gap to unresolved V genes and leave the rest unexplained. The sample contains 35,000 to 40,000 clones, roughly 84% of them found a single time. Approximately 2.9% of the sample is in the top ten clones.

The data stem from a study of lymphopenia after photon versus proton radiotherapy (dated by TCRdb to about 2019). Regarding the research as a whole: In patients with gastrointestinal tumors who developed high-grade lymphopenia, the study compared the immunological effects of photon radiation therapy with those of proton radiation therapy. The cohort included 20 patients with gastrointestinal tumors who developed lymphopenia after receiving either photon or proton therapy. The goal of the study was to describe how the two radiation modalities differ in their effects on the immune system.

Study-wide conclusions, independent of this receptor: The authors looked at the survival association only in patients who died, and they framed better survival with proton therapy as a possibility rather than a demonstrated result. Proton-treated patients stayed relatively stable during treatment, while photon-treated patients lost naive T cells and TCR diversity and gained effector/memory populations. Across the cohort, a larger post-nadir drop in TCR diversity was inversely correlated with overall survival time among patients who died. Once the lymphocyte count had reached its nadir, the repertoires of photon-treated patients showed oligoclonal expansion, particularly of CD8+ Temra cells, and this expansion drove the decline in diversity.

This sequence was found in a man aged 50 or older with gastric cancer. The rearranged segments are TRBV7-2 and TRBJ2-5, and perhaps TRBD2 as D gene, on 7 matching bases. Sequences were derived from peripheral blood, sampled from a patient treated with photon-based radiotherapy. The CDR3 reads as follows: CASSLAGGGETQYF. The DNA reads TGTGCCAGCAGCTTAGCGGGAGGGGGAGAGACCCAGTACTTC.